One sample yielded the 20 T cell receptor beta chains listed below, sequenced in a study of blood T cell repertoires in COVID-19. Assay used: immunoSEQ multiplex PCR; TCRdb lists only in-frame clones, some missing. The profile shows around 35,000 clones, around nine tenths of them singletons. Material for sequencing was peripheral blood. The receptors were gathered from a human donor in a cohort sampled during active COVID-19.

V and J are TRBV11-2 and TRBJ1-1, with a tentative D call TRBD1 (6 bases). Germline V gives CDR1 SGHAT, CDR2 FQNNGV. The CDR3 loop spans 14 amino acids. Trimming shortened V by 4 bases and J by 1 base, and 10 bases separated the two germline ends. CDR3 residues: CASSSSTGNTEAFF. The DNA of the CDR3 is TGTGCCAGCAGCTCGTCGACAGGGAACACTGAAGCTTTCTTT.

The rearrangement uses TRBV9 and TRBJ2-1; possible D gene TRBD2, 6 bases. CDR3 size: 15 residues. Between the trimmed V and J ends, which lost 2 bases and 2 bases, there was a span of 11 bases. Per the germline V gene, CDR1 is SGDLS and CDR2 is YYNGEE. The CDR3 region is CASSVIAETYNEQFF. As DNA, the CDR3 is TGTGCCAGCAGCGTTATAGCGGAGACCTACAATGAGCAGTTCTTC. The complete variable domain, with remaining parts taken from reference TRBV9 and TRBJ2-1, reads DSGVTQTPKHLITATGQRVTLRCSPRSGDLSVYWYQQSLDQGLQFLIQYYNGEERAKGNILERFSAQQFPDLHSELNLSSLELGDSALYFCASSVIAETYNEQFFGPGTRLTVL.

DNA of the CDR3: TGTGCCAGCAGCTACGCAGGGGGCCCGAACACCGGGGAGCTGTTTTTT. Residues: CASSYAGGPNTGELFF. The gene calls are TRBV7-2 and TRBJ2-2, with 8 nucleotides matching TRBD1. The junction had 4 bases not matched to a gene; V was cut back by 4 bases and J by 0 bases. This CDR3 has 16 residues. In germline, CDR1 is SGHTA, CDR2 FQGNSA.

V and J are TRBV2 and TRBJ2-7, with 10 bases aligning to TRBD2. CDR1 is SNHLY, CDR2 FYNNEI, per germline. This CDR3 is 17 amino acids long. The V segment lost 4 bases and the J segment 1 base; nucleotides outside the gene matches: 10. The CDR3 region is CASSALILAGPSYEQYF. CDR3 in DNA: TGTGCCAGCAGTGCCCTGATACTAGCGGGGCCTTCCTACGAGCAGTACTTC.

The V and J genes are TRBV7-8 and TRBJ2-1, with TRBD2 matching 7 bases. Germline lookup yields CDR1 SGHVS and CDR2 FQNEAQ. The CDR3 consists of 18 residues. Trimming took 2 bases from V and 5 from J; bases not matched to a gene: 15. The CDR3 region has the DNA TGTGCCAGCAGCTTATCGACCAGGAGCGGGGCCCCCCACAATGAGCAGTTCTTC. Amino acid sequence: CASSLSTRSGAPHNEQFF.

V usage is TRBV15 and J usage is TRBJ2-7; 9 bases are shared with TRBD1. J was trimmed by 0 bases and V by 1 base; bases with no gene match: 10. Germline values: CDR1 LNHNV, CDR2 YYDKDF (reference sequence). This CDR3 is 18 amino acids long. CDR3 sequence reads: CATSRGTGAGSPSYEQYF. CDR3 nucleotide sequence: TGTGCCACCAGCAGAGGGACAGGGGCCGGGAGCCCCTCCTACGAGCAGTACTTC.

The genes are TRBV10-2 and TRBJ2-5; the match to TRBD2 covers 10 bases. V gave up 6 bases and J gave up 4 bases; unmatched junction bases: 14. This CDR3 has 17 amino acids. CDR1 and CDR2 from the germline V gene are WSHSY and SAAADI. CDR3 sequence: CASSEGAASGRGETQYF. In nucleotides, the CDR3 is TGCGCCAGCAGCGAGGGGGCCGCTAGCGGGAGAGGAGAGACCCAGTACTTC.

The CDR3 reads CASSLLEGSPERAQYF. The CDR3 DNA is TGTGCCAGCAGTTTATTGGAGGGGTCCCCTGAACGGGCGCAGTACTTC. V is TRBV28 and J is TRBJ2-7; D possibly corresponds to TRBD2 (6 bases). Germline values: CDR1 MDHEN, CDR2 SYDVKM. Trimming removed 1 base at V and 9 bases at J, with 22 bases between. The CDR3 extends over 16 amino acids. Full variable domain (missing parts from reference TRBV28 and TRBJ2-7): DVKVTQSSRYLVKRTGEKVFLECVQDMDHENMFWYRQDPGLGLRLIYFSYDVKMKEKGDIPEGYSVSREKKERFSLILESASTNQTSMYLCASSLLEGSPERAQYFGPGTRLTVT.

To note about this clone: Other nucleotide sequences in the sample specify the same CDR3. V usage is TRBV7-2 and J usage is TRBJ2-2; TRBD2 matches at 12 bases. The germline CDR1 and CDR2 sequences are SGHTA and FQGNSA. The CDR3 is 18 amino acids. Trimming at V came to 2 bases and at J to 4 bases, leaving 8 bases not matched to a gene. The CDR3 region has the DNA TGTGCCAGCAGCTTAAGACTAGCGGGAGATGGTGGCACCGGGGAGCTGTTTTTT. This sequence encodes CASSLRLAGDGGTGELFF.

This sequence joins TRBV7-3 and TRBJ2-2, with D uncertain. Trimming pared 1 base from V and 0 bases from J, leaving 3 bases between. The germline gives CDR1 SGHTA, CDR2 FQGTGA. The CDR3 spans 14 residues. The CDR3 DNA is TGTGCCAGCAGCTTAAGTACGAACACCGGGGAGCTGTTTTTT. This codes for CASSLSTNTGELFF.

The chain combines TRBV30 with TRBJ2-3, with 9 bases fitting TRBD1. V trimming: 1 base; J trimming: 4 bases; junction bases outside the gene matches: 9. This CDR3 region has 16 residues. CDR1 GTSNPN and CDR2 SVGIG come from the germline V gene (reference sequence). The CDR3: CAWSAPPGQGSDTQYF. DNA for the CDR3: TGTGCCTGGAGTGCCCCCCCGGGACAGGGTTCAGATACGCAGTATTTT.

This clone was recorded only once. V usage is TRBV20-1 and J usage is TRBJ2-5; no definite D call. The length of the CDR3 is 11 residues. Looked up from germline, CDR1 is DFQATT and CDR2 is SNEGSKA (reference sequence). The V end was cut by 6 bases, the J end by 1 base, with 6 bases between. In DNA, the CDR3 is TGCAGTGCCACTTCCCAAGAGACCCAGTACTTC. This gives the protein CSATSQETQYF.

The CDR3 bases are TGCGCCAGCAGAGTGACAGAGAACTATGGCTACACCTTC. Translating gives CASRVTENYGYTF. V gene TRBV5-1 combines with J gene TRBJ1-2; a weak D match, TRBD1 (5 bases). V was clipped by 5 bases and J by 2 bases, with 10 bases between them. The germline V gene encodes CDR1 SGHRS and CDR2 YFSETQ. The CDR3 runs 13 residues. Complete variable domain (other parts from reference TRBV5-1 and TRBJ1-2): KAGVTQTPRYLIKTRGQQVTLSCSPISGHRSVSWYQQTPGQGLQFLFEYFSETQRNKGNFPGRFSGRQFSNSRSEMNVSTLELGDSALYLCASRVTENYGYTFGSGTRLTVV.

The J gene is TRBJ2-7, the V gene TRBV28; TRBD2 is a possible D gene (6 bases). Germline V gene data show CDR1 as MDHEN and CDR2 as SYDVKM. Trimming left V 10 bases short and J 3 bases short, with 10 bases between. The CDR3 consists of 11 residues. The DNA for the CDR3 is TGTGCCATAGGAGGGTTCTACGAGCAGTACTTC. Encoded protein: CAIGGFYEQYF.

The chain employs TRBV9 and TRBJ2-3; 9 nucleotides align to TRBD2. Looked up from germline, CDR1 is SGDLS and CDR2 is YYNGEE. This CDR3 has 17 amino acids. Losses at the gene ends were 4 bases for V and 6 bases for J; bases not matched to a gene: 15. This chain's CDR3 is CASSPGAAGGPRDTQYF. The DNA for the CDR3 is TGTGCCAGCAGCCCGGGGGCGGCGGGAGGGCCGAGGGATACGCAGTATTTT.

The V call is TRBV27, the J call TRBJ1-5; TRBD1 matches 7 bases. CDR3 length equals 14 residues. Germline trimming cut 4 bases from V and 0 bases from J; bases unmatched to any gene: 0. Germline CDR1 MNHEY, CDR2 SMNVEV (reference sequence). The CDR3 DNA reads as TGTGCCAGCAGTTGGGACAGTAGCAATCAGCCCCAGCATTTT. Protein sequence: CASSWDSSNQPQHF.

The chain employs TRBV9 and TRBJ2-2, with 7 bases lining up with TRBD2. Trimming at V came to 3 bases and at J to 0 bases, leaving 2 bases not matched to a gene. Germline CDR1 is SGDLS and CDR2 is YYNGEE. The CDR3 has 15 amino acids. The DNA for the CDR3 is TGTGCCAGCAGCGCTAGCGGTACGAACACCGGGGAGCTGTTTTTT. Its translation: CASSASGTNTGELFF.

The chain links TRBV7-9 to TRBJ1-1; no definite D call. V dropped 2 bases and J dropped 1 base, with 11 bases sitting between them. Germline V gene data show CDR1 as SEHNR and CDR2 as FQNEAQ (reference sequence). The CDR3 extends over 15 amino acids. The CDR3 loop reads CASSLSGFENTEAFF. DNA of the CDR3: TGTGCCAGCAGCTTATCGGGGTTTGAGAACACTGAAGCTTTCTTT.

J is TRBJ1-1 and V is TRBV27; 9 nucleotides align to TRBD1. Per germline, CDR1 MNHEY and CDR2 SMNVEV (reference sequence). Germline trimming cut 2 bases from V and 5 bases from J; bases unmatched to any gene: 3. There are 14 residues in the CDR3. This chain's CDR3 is CASSLRGTGTEAFF. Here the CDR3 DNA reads TGTGCCAGCAGTTTAAGGGGGACAGGGACTGAAGCTTTCTTT.

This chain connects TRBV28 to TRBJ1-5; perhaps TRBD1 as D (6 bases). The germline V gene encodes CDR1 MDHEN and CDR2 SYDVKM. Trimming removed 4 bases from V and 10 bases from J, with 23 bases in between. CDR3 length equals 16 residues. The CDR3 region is CASSSDRLRLINPQHF. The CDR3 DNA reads TGTGCCAGCAGTTCCGACAGGCTTAGGTTAATCAATCCCCAGCATTTT.